The rows below give T cell receptor beta chains drawn from one sample of a study of tissue T cells after allogeneic stem cell transplantation. The repertoire was sequenced with immunoSEQ multiplex PCR; TCRdb's copy has only in-frame clones and lacks some. Of 25,000 to 35,000 clones detected, approximately 83% appear once; the ten largest clones hold roughly 3.6%. The sample consisted of blood, taken before transplantation. The receptors were gathered from a woman aged 18 to 49 who later had graft-versus-host disease after an allogeneic stem cell transplant. Each CDR3 is given with its conserved first and last residue. Fields, in order: J gene, V gene, clone size, D gene, CDR3 protein, CDR3 DNA. A D gene is named only where the DNA matches it firmly. Some rows have no size entry. The others give once, few or many, or a class for an expanded clone.

TRBJ1-3 TRBV24-1 . . CATSDPGSGNTIYF TGTGCCACCAGTGATCCAGGGAGTGGAAACACCATATATTTT
TRBJ2-2 TRBV18 few . CASSPPRSKETGELFF TGTGCCAGCTCACCACCGAGATCGAAGGAGACCGGGGAGCTGTTTTTT
TRBJ2-7 TRBV10-3 . . CAISQDSLSSYEQYF TGTGCCATCAGTCAGGACAGCCTAAGTTCCTACGAGCAGTACTTC
TRBJ2-4 TRBV29-1 . . CSVEAPTAQNIQYF TGCAGCGTTGAAGCCCCGACTGCCCAAAACATTCAGTACTTC
TRBJ1-1 TRBV5-1 . TRBD1 CASSTSGGNAEAFF TGCGCCAGCAGCACCTCAGGGGGTAACGCTGAAGCTTTCTTT
TRBJ2-3 TRBV5-4 . TRBD2 CASSLRLAGSTDTQYF TGTGCCAGCAGCTTGAGGCTAGCGGGGAGCACAGATACGCAGTATTTT
TRBJ1-5 TRBV2 . . CASSEGGVQPQHF TGTGCCAGCAGTGAAGGGGGGGTACAGCCCCAGCATTTT
TRBJ1-1 TRBV6-5 . . CASRNVGDTEAFF TGTGCCAGCAGGAATGTGGGTGACACTGAAGCTTTCTTT
TRBJ1-2 TRBV4-1 . . CASSPLSKGDYGYTF TGCGCCAGCAGCCCCCTGAGTAAAGGGGACTATGGCTACACCTTC
TRBJ2-7 TRBV19 . TRBD1 CASRTSGTGLGEQYF TGTGCCAGTAGGACCTCGGGGACAGGGTTAGGAGAGCAGTACTTC
TRBJ1-2 TRBV28 . TRBD1 CASSLGDRGGGGYTF TGTGCCAGCAGTTTAGGGGACAGGGGGGGAGGAGGCTACACCTTC
TRBJ2-1 TRBV5-4 . TRBD2 CASGLAGAYNEQFF TGTGCCAGCGGTCTAGCGGGGGCCTACAATGAGCAGTTCTTC
TRBJ2-7 TRBV7-8 . . CASTVRGRGYEQYF TGTGCCAGCACCGTCCGGGGCAGGGGTTACGAGCAGTACTTC
TRBJ2-1 TRBV5-8 . . CASSLFIYGYNEQFF TGTGCCAGCAGCTTGTTCATTTATGGGTACAATGAGCAGTTCTTC
TRBJ2-1 TRBV6-2/TRBV6-3 once TRBD2 CASSPQRTSYNEQFF TGTGCCAGCAGTCCCCAGAGGACTAGCTACAATGAGCAGTTCTTC
TRBJ1-1 TRBV7-8 . . CASSSSQPNTEAFF TGTGCCAGCAGCTCATCCCAACCGAACACTGAAGCTTTCTTT
TRBJ2-1 TRBV2 . TRBD2 CASSESIPLAGGYNEQFF TGTGCCAGCAGTGAGTCCATTCCTCTAGCGGGGGGATACAATGAGCAGTTCTTC
TRBJ1-1 TRBV7-2 once TRBD1 CASSFPGQGNTEAFF TGTGCCAGCAGCTTCCCAGGACAGGGGAACACTGAAGCTTTCTTT
TRBJ2-7 TRBV11-2 few . CASSFTTGRTGQYF TGTGCCAGCAGCTTTACGACGGGGAGGACTGGGCAGTACTTC
TRBJ1-5 TRBV28 . . CASSLSRIRIQPQHF TGTGCCAGCAGTTTAAGCAGAATTAGAATTCAGCCCCAGCATTTT
TRBJ2-5 TRBV4-1 once TRBD2 CASSQEGGGKNQETQYF TGCGCCAGCAGCCAAGAAGGCGGGGGTAAAAACCAAGAGACCCAGTACTTC
TRBJ2-1 TRBV7-6 . . CASSARSSYNEQFF TGTGCCAGCAGCGCCCGGTCCTCCTACAATGAGCAGTTCTTC
TRBJ2-5 TRBV11-2 . TRBD1 CASSLWTGGVGKETQYF TGTGCCAGCAGCCTATGGACAGGGGGTGTGGGTAAAGAGACCCAGTACTTC
TRBJ1-3 TRBV9 . . CASSEGSRGSGNTIYF TGTGCCAGCAGCGAGGGGAGCAGGGGCTCTGGAAACACCATATATTTT
TRBJ2-5 TRBV18 . . CASSPPGLQETQYF TGTGCCAGCTCACCACCGGGGTTACAAGAGACCCAGTACTTC
TRBJ1-3 TRBV28 . . CASSLGSGGGGNTIYF TGTGCCAGCAGTTTAGGGTCTGGGGGTGGTGGAAACACCATATATTTT